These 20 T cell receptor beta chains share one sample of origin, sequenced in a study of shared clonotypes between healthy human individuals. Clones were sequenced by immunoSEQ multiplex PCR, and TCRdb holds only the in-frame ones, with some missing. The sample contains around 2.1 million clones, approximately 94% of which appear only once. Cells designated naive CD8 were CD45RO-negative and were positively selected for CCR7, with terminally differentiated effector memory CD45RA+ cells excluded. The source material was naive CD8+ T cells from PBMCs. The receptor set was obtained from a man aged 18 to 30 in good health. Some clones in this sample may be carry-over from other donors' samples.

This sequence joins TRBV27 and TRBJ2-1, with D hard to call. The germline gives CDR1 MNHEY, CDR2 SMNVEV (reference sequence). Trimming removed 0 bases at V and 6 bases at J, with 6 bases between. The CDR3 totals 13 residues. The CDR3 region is CASSLSAVNEQFF. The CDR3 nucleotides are TGTGCCAGCAGTTTATCGGCGGTCAATGAGCAGTTCTTC.

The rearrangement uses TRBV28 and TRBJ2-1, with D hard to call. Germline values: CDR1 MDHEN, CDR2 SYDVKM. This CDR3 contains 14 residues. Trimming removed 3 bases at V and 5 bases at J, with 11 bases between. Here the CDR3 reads CASSFPGPNNEQFF. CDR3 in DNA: TGTGCCAGCAGTTTTCCCGGACCTAACAATGAGCAGTTCTTC.

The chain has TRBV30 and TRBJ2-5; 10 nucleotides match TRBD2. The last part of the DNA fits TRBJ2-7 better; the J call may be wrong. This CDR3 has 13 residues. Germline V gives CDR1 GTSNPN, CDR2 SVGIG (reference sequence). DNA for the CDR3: TGTGCCGCAGGACTAGCGGTAACCTACGAGCAGTACTTC. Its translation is CAAGLAVTYEQYF.

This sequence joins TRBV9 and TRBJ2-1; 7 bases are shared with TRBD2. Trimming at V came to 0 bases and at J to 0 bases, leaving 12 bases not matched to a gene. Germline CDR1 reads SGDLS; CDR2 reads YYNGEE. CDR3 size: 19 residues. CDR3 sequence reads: CASSVVSVGEGSSYNEQFF. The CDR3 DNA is TGTGCCAGCAGCGTAGTTAGTGTGGGGGAGGGAAGCTCCTACAATGAGCAGTTCTTC.

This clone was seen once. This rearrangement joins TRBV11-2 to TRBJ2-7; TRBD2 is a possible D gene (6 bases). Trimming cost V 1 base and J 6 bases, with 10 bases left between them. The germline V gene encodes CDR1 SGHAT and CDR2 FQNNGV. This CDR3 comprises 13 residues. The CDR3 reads CASSLGGTSEQYF. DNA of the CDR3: TGTGCCAGCAGCTTAGGTGGGACTTCCGAGCAGTACTTC.

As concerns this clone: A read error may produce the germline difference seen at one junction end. The CDR3 region has the DNA TGCGCCAGCAGTTTGGGAACAGCTTCGGAAGGCTACACCTTC. Protein sequence: CASSLGTASEGYTF. J is TRBJ1-2 and V is TRBV5-1; no reliable D call. Germline V gene sequence: CDR1 SGHRS, CDR2 YFSETQ. This CDR3 region has 14 residues.

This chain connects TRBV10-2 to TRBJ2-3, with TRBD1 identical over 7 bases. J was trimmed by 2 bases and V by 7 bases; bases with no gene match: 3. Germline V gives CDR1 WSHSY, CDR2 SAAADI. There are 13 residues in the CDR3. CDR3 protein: CASTDRDTDTQYF. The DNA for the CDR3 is TGCGCCAGCACCGACAGGGACACAGATACGCAGTATTTT.

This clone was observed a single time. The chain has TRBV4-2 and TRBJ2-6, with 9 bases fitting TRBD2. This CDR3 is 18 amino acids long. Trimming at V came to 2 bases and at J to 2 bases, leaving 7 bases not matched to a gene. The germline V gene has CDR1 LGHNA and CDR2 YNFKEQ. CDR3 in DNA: TGTGCCAGCAGCCAAAAGCGGGAGGCCTTCGCTGGGGCCAACGTCCTGACTTTC. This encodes CASSQKREAFAGANVLTF.

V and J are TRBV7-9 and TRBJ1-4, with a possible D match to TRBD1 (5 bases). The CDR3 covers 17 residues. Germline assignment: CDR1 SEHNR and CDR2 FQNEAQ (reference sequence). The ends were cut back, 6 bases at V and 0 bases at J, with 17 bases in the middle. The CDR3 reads CASSQRRGEPTNEKLFF. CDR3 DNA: TGTGCCAGCAGTCAGCGAAGGGGAGAACCAACTAATGAAAAACTGTTTTTT.

CDR3: CASRRGQFQETQYF. The CDR3 DNA is TGTGCCAGCAGGAGAGGACAGTTCCAAGAGACCCAGTACTTC. The V gene is TRBV6-5, the J gene TRBJ2-5, with TRBD1 as a possible D gene (6 bases). Per the germline V gene, CDR1 is MNHEY and CDR2 is SVGAGI. This CDR3 region has 14 residues. V was cut by 6 bases and J by 1 base, with 12 bases left in between.

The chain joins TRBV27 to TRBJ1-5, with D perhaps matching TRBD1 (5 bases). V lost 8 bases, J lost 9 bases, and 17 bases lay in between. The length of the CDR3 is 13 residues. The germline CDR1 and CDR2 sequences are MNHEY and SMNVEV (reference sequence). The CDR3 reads CASGRRGPSPQHF. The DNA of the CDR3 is TGTGCCAGCGGACGACGGGGCCCCTCGCCCCAGCATTTT.

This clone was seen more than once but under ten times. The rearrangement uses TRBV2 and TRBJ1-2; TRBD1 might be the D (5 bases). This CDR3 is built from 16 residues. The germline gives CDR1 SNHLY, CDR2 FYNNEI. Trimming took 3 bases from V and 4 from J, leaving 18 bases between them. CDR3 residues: CASSETVSQRPYGYTF. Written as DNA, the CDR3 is TGTGCCAGCAGTGAGACAGTATCTCAACGCCCCTATGGCTACACCTTC.

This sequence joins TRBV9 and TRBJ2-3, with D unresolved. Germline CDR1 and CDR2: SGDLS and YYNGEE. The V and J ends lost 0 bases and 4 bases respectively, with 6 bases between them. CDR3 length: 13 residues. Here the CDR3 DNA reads TGTGCCAGCAGCGTAGAGGCTCCAGATACGCAGTATTTT. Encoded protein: CASSVEAPDTQYF.

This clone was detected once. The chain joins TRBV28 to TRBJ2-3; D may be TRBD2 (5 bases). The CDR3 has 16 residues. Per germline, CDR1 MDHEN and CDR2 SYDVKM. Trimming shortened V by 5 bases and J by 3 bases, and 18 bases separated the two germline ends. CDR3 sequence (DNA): TGTGCCAGCAGTAACCGCCTTCGGGGTCAGACAGATACGCAGTATTTT. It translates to CASSNRLRGQTDTQYF.

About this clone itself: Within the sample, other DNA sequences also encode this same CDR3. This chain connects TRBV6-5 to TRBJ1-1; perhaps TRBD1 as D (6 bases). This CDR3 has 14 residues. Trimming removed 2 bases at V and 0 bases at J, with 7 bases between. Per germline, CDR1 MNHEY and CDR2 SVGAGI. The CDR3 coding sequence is TGTGCCAGCAGTTACGGGGGCGTGAACACTGAAGCTTTCTTT. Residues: CASSYGGVNTEAFF.

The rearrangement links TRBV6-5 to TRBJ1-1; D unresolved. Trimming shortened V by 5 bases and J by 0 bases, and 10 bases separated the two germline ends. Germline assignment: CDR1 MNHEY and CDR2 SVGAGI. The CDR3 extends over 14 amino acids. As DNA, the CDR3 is TGTGCCAGCAGTCCCGACACTTTGAACACTGAAGCTTTCTTT. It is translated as CASSPDTLNTEAFF.

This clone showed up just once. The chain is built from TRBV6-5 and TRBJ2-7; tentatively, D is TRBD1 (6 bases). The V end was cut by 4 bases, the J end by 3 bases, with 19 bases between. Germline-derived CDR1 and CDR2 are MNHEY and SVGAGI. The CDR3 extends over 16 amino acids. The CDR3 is CASSWTETGAYYEQYF. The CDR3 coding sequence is TGTGCCAGCAGTTGGACCGAGACAGGAGCCTACTACGAGCAGTACTTC.

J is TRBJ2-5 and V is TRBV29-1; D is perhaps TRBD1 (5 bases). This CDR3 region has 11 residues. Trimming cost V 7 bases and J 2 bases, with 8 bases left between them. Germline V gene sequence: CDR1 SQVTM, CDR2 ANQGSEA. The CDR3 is CSGQPQETQYF. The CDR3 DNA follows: TGCAGCGGACAGCCTCAAGAGACCCAGTACTTC.

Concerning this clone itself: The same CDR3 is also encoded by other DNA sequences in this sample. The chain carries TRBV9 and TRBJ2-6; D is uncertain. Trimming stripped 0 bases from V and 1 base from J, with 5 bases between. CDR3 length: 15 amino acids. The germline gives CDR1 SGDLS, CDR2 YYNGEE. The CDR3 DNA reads TGTGCCAGCAGCGTAGCAGGATCTGGGGCCAACGTCCTGACTTTC. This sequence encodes CASSVAGSGANVLTF.

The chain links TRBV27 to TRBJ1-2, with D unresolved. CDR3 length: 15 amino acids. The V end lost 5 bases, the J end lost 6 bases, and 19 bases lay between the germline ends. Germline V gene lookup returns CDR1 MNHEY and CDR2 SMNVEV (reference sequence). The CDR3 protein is CASSPRGGRSNGYTF. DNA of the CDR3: TGTGCCAGCAGTCCCCGGGGAGGGCGTTCGAATGGCTACACCTTC.